This is a list of T cell receptor beta chains from one sample in a study of regulatory T cells in long-lasting Graves disease. TCRdb reprocessed the multiplex PCR reads with MiXCR, giving one entry per CDR3 protein. The sample consists of a few hundred thousand distinct CDR3 sequences, 20% to 25% of them appearing once. Material: peripheral blood mononuclear cells (PBMCs), obtained when the disease was refractory, from a patient treated with antithyroid drugs. The receptors were gathered from a female donor with Graves disease. Each CDR3 is given with its conserved first and last residue. The D gene is left open where the match is weak. Not every row has a clone size; where given, it reads once, few, many or a size class.

>.|TRBJ1-3|.|TRBV18
TGTGCCACAGCTGGACAGTACTCTGGAAACACCATATATTTT
CATAGQYSGNTIYF
>.|TRBJ2-3|.|TRBV7-2
TGTGCCAGCAGCACGGACGGTTTAGATACGCAGTATTTT
CASSTDGLDTQYF
>TRBD1|TRBJ1-4|.|TRBV5-1
TGCGCCAGCAGCTTGGCGGGACAGATATTTGCAACTAATGAAAAACTGTTTTTT
CASSLAGQIFATNEKLFF
>TRBD1|TRBJ2-7|many|TRBV28
TGTGCCAGCAGTCCCCAGGGGGCGAGCTCCTACGAGCAGTACTTC
CASSPQGASSYEQYF
>TRBD1|TRBJ2-5|.|TRBV10-3
TGTGCCACCGGACAGGGCGAAGAGACCCAGTACTTC
CATGQGEETQYF
>TRBD2|TRBJ2-5|.|TRBV6-1
TGTGCCAGCAGTCAAACCGTGGGGGGGCAAGAGACCCAGTACTTC
CASSQTVGGQETQYF
>.|TRBJ1-2|many|TRBV5-6
TGTGCCAGCAGCTTGAAGGGACGATGGGGTGGCTACACCTTC
CASSLKGRWGGYTF
>.|TRBJ1-5|.|TRBV6-1
TGTGCCAGCACCTCTCCCCCGGGAAATCAGCCCCAGCATTTT
CASTSPPGNQPQHF
>TRBD1|TRBJ1-5|.|TRBV20-1
TGCAGTGCTAGGGTAGTTACAGGGGGTAATCAGCCCCAGCATTTT
CSARVVTGGNQPQHF
>.|TRBJ2-7|.|TRBV13
TGTACCAGCAGCCCCGGGACCAACGAGCAGTACTTT
CTSSPGTNEQYF
>.|TRBJ1-1|.|TRBV19
TGTGCCAGTAAAGGCACCACCATGAACACTGAAGCTTTCTTT
CASKGTTMNTEAFF
>TRBD2|TRBJ2-7|.|TRBV20-1
TGCAGTGCCCTACTAAGTCTAGCGGATCCTGGGTACGAGCAGTACTTC
CSALLSLADPGYEQYF
>.|TRBJ2-2|.|TRBV9
TGTGCCAGCAGCGGAGATCCCCCCGGGGAGCTGTTTTTT
CASSGDPPGELFF
>.|TRBJ2-7|few|TRBV5-4
TGTGCCAGCAGCTTGGCCGGGGGGCAGGGGGGAGTTTGGGAGCAGTACTTC
CASSLAGGQGGVWEQYF
>.|TRBJ2-1|few|TRBV7-6
TGTGCCAGCAGCTTATCTGGCGGAAACAATGAGCAGTTCTTC
CASSLSGGNNEQFF
>.|TRBJ1-1|many|TRBV28
TGTGCCAGCAGTTCCCCCCAGGGACCCAACACTGAAGCTTTCTTT
CASSSPQGPNTEAFF
>TRBD1|TRBJ2-2|few|TRBV7-2
TGTGCCAGCAGCCAGAACAGGGGGAACACCGGGGAGCTGTTTTTT
CASSQNRGNTGELFF
>TRBD2|TRBJ2-1|.|TRBV6-1
TGTGCCAGCAGGGGACTAGCGCCATTTGATGAGCAGTTCTTC
CASRGLAPFDEQFF
>.|TRBJ2-7|few|TRBV5-6
TGTGCCAGCAGCATAGACGCCCTTACCGGGCCCGAGCAGTACTTC
CASSIDALTGPEQYF
>.|TRBJ2-1|.|TRBV5-4
TGTGCCAGCAGCTTGGAACAGACGACCCAGTTCTTC
CASSLEQTTQFF
>.|TRBJ1-1|many|TRBV28
TGTGCCAGCAGTCTGTACAGGAGGAAACCTGAAGCTTTCTTT
CASSLYRRKPEAFF
>.|TRBJ1-1|many|TRBV29-1
TGCAGCGTTGAATGGAACACTGAAGCTTTCTTT
CSVEWNTEAFF
>TRBD2|TRBJ2-7|.|TRBV4-1
TGCGCCAGCAGCCAACCTCGTAGCGGGGAGCCCTACGAGCAGTACTTC
CASSQPRSGEPYEQYF
>.|TRBJ2-2|many|TRBV7-9
TGTGCCAGCAGCTTAGTGAAGAACACCGGGGAGCTGTTTTTT
CASSLVKNTGELFF
>.|TRBJ1-1|.|TRBV6-1
TGTGCCAGCAGTCCCGGACAGTCTGAAGCTTTCTTT
CASSPGQSEAFF
>.|TRBJ1-3|.|TRBV19
TGTGCCAGTAGTATGACCGGACGGCACTCTGGAAACACCATATATTTT
CASSMTGRHSGNTIYF
>.|TRBJ2-1|.|TRBV2
TGTGCCAGCAGTGAAGCGCGGGCTGGTGAGCAGTTCTTC
CASSEARAGEQFF
>.|TRBJ1-1|few|TRBV10-3
TGTGCCATCAGCCCCCCAGGGAACACTGAAGCTTTCTTT
CAISPPGNTEAFF
>TRBD1|TRBJ2-7|.|TRBV5-1
TGCGCCAGCAGCTTGGTGGGGACAGGGGTCTACGAGCAGTACTTC
CASSLVGTGVYEQYF
>.|TRBJ2-2|many|TRBV11-1
TGTGCCAGCAGCTTAGAAGGACAGTTAAACACCGGGGAGCTGTTTTTT
CASSLEGQLNTGELFF
>.|TRBJ1-1|few|TRBV18
TGTGCCAGCTCACCGTCCCGCCCGAACACTGAAGCTTTCTTT
CASSPSRPNTEAFF
>.|TRBJ2-7|.|TRBV7-8
TGTGCCAGCAGCTTACATGGTGGTAAATTGGAAGGGCAGTACTTC
CASSLHGGKLEGQYF
>.|TRBJ1-1|many|TRBV7-2
TGTGCCAGCAGCTTAGTACCCGGGGGGTTCATGAACACTGAAGCTTTCTTT
CASSLVPGGFMNTEAFF
>.|TRBJ1-1|.|TRBV10-3
TGTGCCATCACCGGCAGGGCTGACACTGAAGCTTTCTTT
CAITGRADTEAFF
>TRBD1|TRBJ1-1|many|TRBV28
TGTGCCAGCAGTTTGCCGGGGACAGGGAACACTGAAGCTTTCTTT
CASSLPGTGNTEAFF
>.|TRBJ1-1|many|TRBV5-6
TGTGCCAGCAGCTTGAGGGGGAGATACGCTGAAGCTTTCTTT
CASSLRGRYAEAFF
>TRBD2|TRBJ2-7|few|TRBV7-2
TGTGCCAGCAGCTTGTGGGGGGGGCAGTACTTC
CASSLWGGQYF
>.|TRBJ2-2|few|TRBV29-1
TGCAGCGTTGAAGATCTTTCGGGGGAGCTGTTTTTT
CSVEDLSGELFF
>.|TRBJ1-5|many|TRBV28
TGTGCCAGCAGTCCGGACATTAGCAATCAGCCCCAGCATTTT
CASSPDISNQPQHF
>TRBD2|TRBJ2-7|few|TRBV4-1
TGCGCCAGCAGCCCCGAGCTAGCGGGAGTGAGAGCCTACGAGCAGTACTTC
CASSPELAGVRAYEQYF
>.|TRBJ1-1|.|TRBV27
TGTGCCAGCAGTTTAATCGGAAGGGGTGACACTGAAGCTTTCTTT
CASSLIGRGDTEAFF
>.|TRBJ1-1|few|TRBV7-8
TGTGCCAGCAGCGCGCCAGGAGGGATGGGTGAACCGAACACTGAAGCTTTCTTT
CASSAPGGMGEPNTEAFF
>.|TRBJ1-5|.|TRBV19
TGTGCCAGTAGTATATGGGCAGACCGTAGCAATCAGCCCCAGCATTTT
CASSIWADRSNQPQHF
>.|TRBJ1-5|.|TRBV5-5
TGTGCCAGCAGCCTTTCAACCGGGACCCCGAGGGGCCAGCATTTT
CASSLSTGTPRGQHF
>TRBD1|TRBJ2-7|many|TRBV7-8
TGTGCCAGCAGCTCGGACAGGGGAATCTACGAGCAGTACTTC
CASSSDRGIYEQYF
>TRBD1|TRBJ1-1|.|TRBV25-1
TGTGCCAGCAGTGAACGGGACAGGAAGAACACTGAAGCTTTCTTT
CASSERDRKNTEAFF
>.|TRBJ2-7|many|TRBV7-2
TGTGCCAGCAGCTTAGGAGCAAGCGCGCGAACCTACGAGCAGTACTTC
CASSLGASARTYEQYF
>TRBD1|TRBJ2-3|few|TRBV12-3/TRBV12-4
TGTGCCAGCAGCTCCACCGGGACAGGGACAGATACGCAGTATTTT
CASSSTGTGTDTQYF
>.|TRBJ1-2|few|TRBV6-1
TGTGCCAGCAGTGAACTGGCAGACCCTAACTATGGCTACACCTTC
CASSELADPNYGYTF
>.|TRBJ1-1|few|TRBV29-1
TGCAGCGTTGGGAGGTCCATGGTGTTCATGAACACTGAAGCTTTCTTT
CSVGRSMVFMNTEAFF
>TRBD1|TRBJ2-5|few|TRBV6-5
TGTGCCAGCAGTTACCAGGGGGCTCTCCAAGAGACCCAGTACTTC
CASSYQGALQETQYF
>.|TRBJ1-5|.|TRBV5-1
TGCGCCAGCAGCTTGGGGTTGACGGGCAATCAGCCCCAGCATTTT
CASSLGLTGNQPQHF
>TRBD1|TRBJ1-1|few|TRBV14
TGTGCCAGCAGCCCCGGCGGGACAGTCGTGAACACTGAAGCTTTCTTT
CASSPGGTVVNTEAFF